The T cell receptor (beta chain) described here comes from a study of control samples from healthy donors and cancer patients. Libraries were prepared by immunoSEQ multiplex PCR; TCRdb keeps only in-frame clonotypes and omits some of them. The sample carries 15,000 to 20,000 clones, less than 90% recorded once. J gave up 2 bases and V 4 bases, and 14 bases lay outside the gene matches. This CDR3 comprises 17 residues. Germline CDR1 is SGDLS and CDR2 is YYNGEE. The chain recombines TRBV9 with TRBJ2-7; TRBD2 agrees at 8 bases. The sequenced sample was PBMCs. The receptor was derived from a woman aged 70-85 years with lung cancer. The CDR3 protein is CASSPEWSSGLAYEQYF. In DNA, the CDR3 is TGTGCCAGCAGCCCCGAGTGGTCTAGCGGGTTAGCCTACGAGCAGTACTTC.